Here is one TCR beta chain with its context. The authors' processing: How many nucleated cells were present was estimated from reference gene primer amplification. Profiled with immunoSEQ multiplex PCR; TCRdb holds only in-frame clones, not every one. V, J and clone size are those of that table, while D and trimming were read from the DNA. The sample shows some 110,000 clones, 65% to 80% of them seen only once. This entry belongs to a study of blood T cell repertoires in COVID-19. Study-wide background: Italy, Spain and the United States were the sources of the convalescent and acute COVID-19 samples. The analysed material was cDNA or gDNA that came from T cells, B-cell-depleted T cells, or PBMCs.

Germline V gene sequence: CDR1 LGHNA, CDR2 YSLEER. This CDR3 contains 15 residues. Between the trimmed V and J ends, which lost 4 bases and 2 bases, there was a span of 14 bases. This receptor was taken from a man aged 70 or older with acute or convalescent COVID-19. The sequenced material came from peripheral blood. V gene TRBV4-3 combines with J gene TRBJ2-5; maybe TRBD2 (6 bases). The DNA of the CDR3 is TGCGCCAGCAGCCGGAATCCGGGACTTCAAGAGACCCAGTACTTC. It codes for CASSRNPGLQETQYF.